A selection of T cell receptor beta chains follows, all from one sample in a study of blood T cell repertoires in COVID-19. The table came from immunoSEQ multiplex PCR; TCRdb's copy has only in-frame clones and leaves some out. The top ten hold 25% to 30% of the sample, which has almost 55,000 clones, around 84% seen once. The sample taken for sequencing was peripheral blood. The receptors were sampled from a human donor in a cohort sampled during active COVID-19. CDR3s include the opening cysteine and the closing phenylalanine or tryptophan. The D gene is left open where the match is weak. Where a row states a size, it is once, few, many or the class of an expanded clone; other rows omit it.

J gene	clone size	V gene	D gene	CDR3 protein	CDR3 DNA
TRBJ2-1	once	TRBV28	TRBD2	CASSHMTSGVNEQFF	TGTGCCAGCAGTCACATGACTAGCGGGGTGAATGAGCAGTTCTTC
TRBJ2-1	NA	TRBV5-1	NA	CASSFSGFNNEQFF	TGCGCCAGCAGCTTTTCGGGGTTTAACAATGAGCAGTTCTTC
TRBJ2-3	NA	TRBV5-1	NA	CASRVTGARTDTQYF	TGCGCCAGCAGGGTCACGGGAGCGAGGACAGATACGCAGTATTTT
TRBJ1-5	few	TRBV6-5	NA	CASSYSAGGNQPQHF	TGTGCCAGCAGTTATTCGGCAGGGGGCAATCAGCCCCAGCATTTT
TRBJ2-2	NA	TRBV9	NA	CASSRYGYENTGELFF	TGTGCCAGCAGCAGATACGGGTATGAGAACACCGGGGAGCTGTTTTTT
TRBJ2-3	NA	TRBV19	NA	CASSIGVWERQYF	TGTGCCAGTAGTATAGGGGTTTGGGAGCGGCAGTATTTT
TRBJ2-5	NA	TRBV7-8	NA	CASSPGTLGSGTQYF	TGTGCCAGCAGCCCAGGGACTCTAGGAAGTGGGACCCAGTACTTC
TRBJ2-1	NA	TRBV5-4	TRBD1	CASSGGQGASSYNEQFF	TGTGCCAGCAGCGGGGGACAGGGGGCCAGCTCCTACAATGAGCAGTTCTTC
TRBJ1-5	NA	TRBV2	TRBD1	CASRRDRGANQPQHF	TGTGCCAGCAGGCGGGACAGGGGAGCCAATCAGCCCCAGCATTTT
TRBJ2-2	NA	TRBV5-1	NA	CASSLGYGGNTGELFF	TGCGCCAGCAGCTTGGGGTACGGGGGTAACACCGGGGAGCTGTTTTTT
TRBJ2-1	NA	TRBV6-2/TRBV6-3	NA	CASSPPAGNLYNEQFF	TGTGCCAGCAGCCCCCCCGCGGGGAACTTATACAATGAGCAGTTCTTC
TRBJ2-7	many	TRBV21-1	NA	CASSKGLAGGSPYEQYF	TGTGCCAGCAGCAAAGGGCTAGCGGGAGGGAGCCCCTACGAGCAGTACTTC
TRBJ1-2	NA	TRBV5-5	NA	CASSLLPEAIDYGYTF	TGTGCCAGCAGCTTGCTCCCCGAGGCTATAGACTATGGCTACACCTTC
TRBJ2-2	few	TRBV7-9	TRBD2	CASSLLRGGTGELFF	TGTGCCAGCAGCTTACTCCGGGGGGGGACCGGGGAGCTGTTTTTT
TRBJ2-7	few	TRBV27	NA	CASSFTGPGHEQYF	TGTGCCAGCAGTTTTACAGGGCCCGGGCACGAGCAGTACTTC
TRBJ2-5	NA	TRBV3-1/TRBV3-2	NA	CASSRRAEETQYF	TGTGCCAGCAGCCGGAGGGCAGAAGAGACCCAGTACTTC
TRBJ2-7	NA	TRBV28	NA	CASSVYRGGSYEQYF	TGTGCCAGCTCAGTTTATAGGGGGGGTTCGTACGAGCAGTACTTC
TRBJ1-1	once	TRBV2	NA	CASTGDANTEAFF	TGTGCCAGCACAGGTGACGCAAACACTGAAGCTTTCTTT
TRBJ1-1	NA	TRBV5-1	NA	CASSKGSGGNTEAFF	TGCGCCAGCAGCAAGGGGAGCGGGGGAAACACTGAAGCTTTCTTT
TRBJ2-7	NA	TRBV7-9	NA	CASSHRQYEQYF	TGTGCCAGCAGCCACCGACAATACGAGCAGTACTTC
TRBJ2-1	NA	TRBV5-1	NA	CASTEPSLYNEQFF	TGCGCCAGCACCGAGCCGTCGCTTTACAATGAGCAGTTCTTC
TRBJ2-7	NA	TRBV19	NA	CASSIGGLRGPHSYEQYF	TGTGCCAGTAGTATAGGGGGTCTGCGCGGGCCACACTCCTACGAGCAGTACTTC
TRBJ2-2	few	TRBV19	NA	CATKTGTNTGELFF	TGTGCCACAAAGACAGGAACGAACACCGGGGAGCTGTTTTTT
TRBJ1-5	NA	TRBV6-1	NA	CASSDKGGNQPQHF	TGTGCCAGCAGTGACAAGGGGGGCAATCAGCCCCAGCATTTT
TRBJ2-7	few	TRBV28	NA	CASSRIVRLYEQYF	TGTGCCAGCAGCCGAATCGTGAGGCTATACGAGCAGTACTTC
TRBJ2-1	NA	TRBV5-4	TRBD2	CASSSSFRTSGYNEQFF	TGTGCCAGCAGCTCCTCTTTCAGGACTAGCGGCTACAATGAGCAGTTCTTC
TRBJ1-5	NA	TRBV5-6	NA	CASSLEGADNQPQHF	TGTGCCAGCAGCTTGGAGGGAGCCGACAATCAGCCCCAGCATTTT
TRBJ2-7	NA	TRBV2	TRBD1	CASRAAGTGAYEQYF	TGTGCCAGCAGAGCAGCCGGGACAGGGGCCTACGAGCAGTACTTC
TRBJ1-4	NA	TRBV6-5	NA	CASRGHNEKLFF	TGTGCGAGTAGGGGCCATAATGAAAAACTGTTTTTT